This T cell receptor beta chain was captured in a study of shared clonotypes between healthy human individuals. Whole-study findings and limits: It was only blood that was sampled, and tissue repertoires likely differ. Naive subsets tended to show greater estimated richness than memory subsets.

On this clone: Its antigen remains unidentified.

The CDR3 runs 15 residues. The germline CDR1 and CDR2 sequences are LNHDA and SQIVND (reference sequence). V dropped 4 bases and J dropped 2 bases, with 15 bases sitting between them. Assay: immunoSEQ multiplex PCR; the TCRdb copy retains only in-frame clones and omits some. Seen here are more than 550,000 clones, 90% to 95% observed once, and the top ten hold 20% to 25%. Naive-designated CD8 cells lacked CD45RO, were positively enriched for CCR7, and omitted terminally differentiated effector memory CD45RA+ cells. The sample taken for sequencing was naive CD8+ T cells sorted from blood. The chain has TRBV19 and TRBJ2-7, with a possible D match to TRBD2 (7 bases). The receptor comes from a man younger than 40 in good health. The CDR3 reads CASSKGGASAYEQYF. In DNA, the CDR3 is TGTGCCAGTAGTAAAGGGGGGGCGAGTGCCTACGAGCAGTACTTC. The variable domain in full, completed from reference TRBV19 and TRBJ2-7, reads DGGITQSPKYLFRKEGQNVTLSCEQNLNHDAMYWYRQDPGQGLRLIYYSQIVNDFQKGDIAEGYSVSREKKESFPLTVTSAQKNPTAFYLCASSKGGASAYEQYFGPGTRLTVT.